This passage covers 11 T cell receptor beta chains from one sample sequenced in a study of cytomegalovirus exposure and HLA in healthy donors. This table comes from immunoSEQ multiplex PCR, and its TCRdb copy is limited to in-frame clones, with some not included. This sample has 110,000 to 150,000 clones, with 94% found just once. Specimen: PBMCs. These receptors originate from a man aged 18 to 35 in good health and CMV-seropositive.

V is TRBV10-3 and J is TRBJ1-1; 9 bases line up with TRBD1. The CDR3 totals 13 residues. V shed 6 bases, J shed 3 bases, and the junction held 2 bases outside the gene matches. Germline V CDR1 and CDR2: ENHRY, SYGVKD. Here the CDR3 reads CAIRDRGDTEAFF. The CDR3 nucleotides read TGTGCCATCAGGGACAGGGGAGACACTGAAGCTTTCTTT.

The rearrangement joins TRBV18 to TRBJ2-3; D may be TRBD1 (6 bases). The V gene's germline CDR1 is KGHSH and CDR2 LQKENI. Between the trimmed V and J ends, which lost 2 bases and 2 bases, there was a span of 11 bases. The CDR3 extends over 15 amino acids. The CDR3: CASSPDGQPTDTQYF. CDR3 bases: TGTGCCAGCTCACCAGACGGACAGCCCACAGATACGCAGTATTTT.

This clone appeared once. Sequence at one end of the junction differs from germline and may be a read error. The chain has TRBV2 and TRBJ2-7, with TRBD2 identical over 14 bases. CDR1 is SNHLY and CDR2 is FYNNEI in the germline V gene. The CDR3 is 19 residues long. The CDR3 DNA is TGTGCCAGCAGTATCCCGGGACTAGCGGGAGCTGGGAGGTCCTACGGGCAGTACTTC. It codes for CASSIPGLAGAGRSYGQYF.

The chain is built from TRBV5-1 and TRBJ2-3, with TRBD2 matching 8 bases. The CDR3 has 16 amino acids. V shed 3 bases, J shed 1 base, and the junction held 7 bases outside the gene matches. From germline, CDR1 is SGHRS and CDR2 YFSETQ. The CDR3 DNA follows: TGCGCCAGCAGCTCTCGCGGGAGGTGGGGCACAGATACGCAGTATTTT. Its translation: CASSSRGRWGTDTQYF.

This sequence joins TRBV13 and TRBJ2-7; 7 nucleotides match TRBD2. The junction had 13 bases not matched to a gene; V was cut back by 5 bases and J by 9 bases. Germline CDR1 and CDR2: PRHDT and FYEKMQ (reference sequence). This CDR3 spans 14 amino acids. The CDR3 DNA follows: TGTGCCAGCAGCCTGAACCGGGAGGCCCTCCGGCAGTACTTC. Amino acid sequence: CASSLNREALRQYF. The full variable domain, rest sourced from reference TRBV13 and TRBJ2-7, is AAGVIQSPRHLIKEKRETATLKCYPIPRHDTVYWYQQGPGQDPQFLISFYEKMQSDKGSIPDRFSAQQFSDYHSELNMSSLELGDSALYFCASSLNREALRQYFGPGTRLTVT.

The rearrangement uses TRBV18 and TRBJ1-1; 7 bases fit TRBD1. Germline V gives CDR1 KGHSH, CDR2 LQKENI. V shed 4 bases, J shed 4 bases, and the junction held 6 bases outside the gene matches. This CDR3 contains 14 residues. In DNA, the CDR3 is TGTGCCAGCTCACTCGAACAGGGGAGCACTGAAGCTTTCTTT. The encoded protein is CASSLEQGSTEAFF.

This rearrangement joins TRBV28 to TRBJ2-7, with TRBD1 matching 7 bases. The germline CDR1 and CDR2 sequences are MDHEN and SYDVKM. Germline trimming cut 4 bases from V and 5 bases from J; bases unmatched to any gene: 8. The CDR3 runs to 14 residues. CDR3 amino acids: CASSSKVGGHEQYF. DNA of the CDR3: TGTGCCAGCAGTTCTAAGGTAGGGGGCCACGAGCAGTACTTC.

The chain joins TRBV5-1 to TRBJ2-7; 11 bases align to TRBD1. The J segment lost 1 base and the V segment lost 5 bases, leaving 5 bases of the junction unmatched. Looked up from germline, CDR1 is SGHRS and CDR2 is YFSETQ. CDR3 length: 15 amino acids. The CDR3 coding sequence is TGCGCCAGCAGAAGGACAGGGGGCCCTTCCTACGAGCAGTACTTC. Translation gives CASRRTGGPSYEQYF.

The rearrangement uses TRBV5-1 and TRBJ1-2; the D is unclear. Trimming cost V 3 bases and J 7 bases, with 13 bases left between them. CDR3 length: 13 residues. Germline V gives CDR1 SGHRS, CDR2 YFSETQ. CDR3 DNA sequence: TGCGCCAGCAGCTCCTCCAAGGAGGGTGGCTACACCTTC. Its protein is CASSSSKEGGYTF. Filled out from reference TRBV5-1 and TRBJ1-2, the complete variable domain reads KAGVTQTPRYLIKTRGQQVTLSCSPISGHRSVSWYQQTPGQGLQFLFEYFSETQRNKGNFPGRFSGRQFSNSRSEMNVSTLELGDSALYLCASSSSKEGGYTFGSGTRLTVV.

This clone was counted once. J is TRBJ2-7 and V is TRBV9; a weak D match, TRBD2 (7 bases). The V gene's germline CDR1 is SGDLS and CDR2 YYNGEE. The CDR3 extends over 14 amino acids. Trimming took off 4 bases at V and 2 bases at J, with 13 bases between the two ends. CDR3 amino acids: CASSPGAGAYEQYF. The CDR3 DNA is TGTGCCAGCAGCCCAGGGGCGGGGGCCTACGAGCAGTACTTC.

The chain has TRBV29-1 and TRBJ2-7; 12 bases line up with TRBD2. Trimming removed 5 bases from V and 1 base from J; junction bases left unmatched: 6. The CDR3 loop spans 15 amino acids. Germline V CDR1 and CDR2: SQVTM, ANQGSEA. The CDR3 protein is CSVLGTSGYSYEQYF. CDR3 DNA sequence: TGCAGCGTTCTTGGGACTAGCGGGTATTCCTACGAGCAGTACTTC.